A selection of T cell receptor beta chains follows, all from one sample in a study of blood T cell repertoires in COVID-19. Measured with immunoSEQ multiplex PCR; TCRdb has only the in-frame clones, and not every one. This table holds fewer than 350,000 clones, 87% found once. Sequenced input: PBMCs or T cells enriched from blood (not recorded which). Receptors originate from a middle-aged woman who had recovered from COVID-19. Both conserved end residues are part of each CDR3.

CASSPGGTRAQETQYF,TRBJ2-5,TRBV5-4
CASSAWTGIGYTF,TRBJ1-2,TRBV5-8
CASAPRSTDTQYF,TRBJ2-3,TRBV18
CSASQVYGYTF,TRBJ1-2,TRBV20-1
CASSLDPTAGNTIYF,TRBJ1-3,TRBV11-2
CASSQDGGLAGVRELFF,TRBJ2-2,TRBV4-3
CAWNGQGEKLFF,TRBJ1-4,TRBV30
CASRSLPGTGVDREQYF,TRBJ2-7,TRBV5-4
CASSRPTGKIQETQYF,TRBJ2-5,TRBV2
CATSRDRGRTGELFF,TRBJ2-2,TRBV24-1
CASSFAGGLNTEAFF,TRBJ1-1,TRBV5-1
CASSEVRTGRGYTF,TRBJ1-2,TRBV6-1
CASTVNTEAFF,TRBJ1-1,TRBV28
CASSLMGGLAGPYEQYF,TRBJ2-7,TRBV7-8
CASRSAGGGSGEQYF,TRBJ2-7,TRBV28
CASSSKGDANTEAFF,TRBJ1-1,TRBV28
CASSLGAGTGELFF,TRBJ2-2,TRBV7-9
CASSHTGTGTYEQYF,TRBJ2-7,TRBV14